This T cell receptor (beta chain) emerged from a study of PD-1 blockade in classical Hodgkin lymphoma. Germline V gene lookup returns CDR1 LNHDA and CDR2 SQIVND (reference sequence). The CDR3 has 13 residues. Trimming stripped 5 bases from V and 5 bases from J, with 13 bases between. Profiling relied on immunoSEQ multiplex PCR, and the TCRdb table lists in-frame clones only, not all of them. The table lists over 60,000 clones, around 75% of them singletons. With no exception, relapse followed autologous stem cell transplantation in all patients, and brentuximab vedotin exposure varied. This sequence was found in a human donor with classical Hodgkin lymphoma. The sequencing here drew on peripheral blood mononuclear cells (PBMCs), taken before the second cycle of nivolumab. This chain links TRBV19 with TRBJ2-7; no reliable D call. The CDR3 nucleotides read TGTGCCAGTAGTCCAGAATTTACCCACGAGCAGTACTTC. It specifies CASSPEFTHEQYF. The full variable domain, rest sourced from reference TRBV19 and TRBJ2-7, is DGGITQSPKYLFRKEGQNVTLSCEQNLNHDAMYWYRQDPGQGLRLIYYSQIVNDFQKGDIAEGYSVSREKKESFPLTVTSAQKNPTAFYLCASSPEFTHEQYFGPGTRLTVT.